Below, 22 T cell receptor beta chains from the same sample are listed, as sequenced in a study of blood T cell repertoires in COVID-19. Clones were read by immunoSEQ multiplex PCR, and TCRdb kept only the in-frame ones, dropping some. Of around 380,000 clones in the sample, 70% to 90% are singletons; the top ten hold 1% to 1.5%. Input material: PBMCs or T cells enriched from blood (not recorded which). These receptors came from a man aged 25 to 40 who had recovered from COVID-19.

This chain joins TRBV25-1 and TRBJ1-5, with 8 nucleotides matching TRBD1. This CDR3 contains 14 residues. CDR1 is MGHDK, CDR2 SYGVNS, per germline. Losses at the gene ends were 8 bases for V and 7 bases for J; bases not matched to a gene: 10. The CDR3 protein is CASSQTGDGQPQHF. CDR3 nucleotides: TGTGCCAGCTCTCAGACAGGGGATGGACAGCCCCAGCATTTT.

This clone came up once. The chain links TRBV19 to TRBJ1-5; D unresolved. From germline, CDR1 is LNHDA and CDR2 SQIVND (reference sequence). The CDR3 extends over 13 amino acids. V lost 11 bases to trimming and J lost 4 bases, with 15 bases between them. This chain's CDR3 is CACGPPGNQPQHF. Here the CDR3 DNA reads TGTGCCTGCGGGCCCCCGGGGAATCAGCCCCAGCATTTT.

The rearrangement joins TRBV20-1 to TRBJ2-7; maybe TRBD2 (6 bases). Germline CDR1 is DFQATT and CDR2 is SNEGSKA (reference sequence). CDR3 size: 13 residues. Trimming took 3 bases from V and 4 from J, leaving 13 bases between them. This chain's CDR3 is CSASLSGEYEQYF. CDR3 in DNA: TGCAGTGCTAGTTTGTCGGGGGAGTACGAGCAGTACTTC.

The rearrangement uses TRBV5-1 and TRBJ2-7; 7 nucleotides agree with TRBD2. Trimming took 6 bases from V and 1 from J; bases not matched to a gene: 10. CDR1 and CDR2 (germline): SGHRS, YFSETQ. The CDR3 extends over 15 amino acids. The CDR3 reads CASTTSGGRSYEQYF. DNA for the CDR3: TGCGCCAGCACCACGTCCGGGGGGAGGTCCTACGAGCAGTACTTC.

The chain links TRBV7-8 to TRBJ2-3; 8 bases map to TRBD2. Trimming took 4 bases from V and 2 from J; bases not matched to a gene: 8. Germline values: CDR1 SGHVS, CDR2 FQNEAQ. This CDR3 region has 16 residues. In nucleotides, the CDR3 is TGTGCCAGCAGCTCCCTTTCGGGGGGGGTCACAGATACGCAGTATTTT. Residues: CASSSLSGGVTDTQYF.

This rearrangement joins TRBV5-1 to TRBJ1-4, with D uncertain. This CDR3 contains 14 residues. Germline values: CDR1 SGHRS, CDR2 YFSETQ. V was trimmed by 1 base and J by 3 bases, leaving 7 bases between them. In nucleotides, the CDR3 is TGCGCCAGCAGCTTGAGCGGGGCTAATGAAAAACTGTTTTTT. Protein product: CASSLSGANEKLFF.

The chain joins TRBV6-4 to TRBJ2-3; TRBD2 aligns across 9 bases. This CDR3 spans 16 amino acids. Germline CDR1 reads MRHNA; CDR2 reads SNTAGT. V was pared by 6 bases and J by 2 bases, with 9 bases of the junction left unmatched. The CDR3 sequence is CASSPLASGATDTQYF. CDR3 bases: TGTGCCAGCAGCCCCCTAGCTAGCGGGGCCACAGATACGCAGTATTTT.

The chain employs TRBV15 and TRBJ2-3; unclear D gene. Per the germline V gene, CDR1 is LNHNV and CDR2 is YYDKDF (reference sequence). The CDR3 runs 13 residues. The V end lost 0 bases, the J end lost 11 bases, and 12 bases lay between the germline ends. The CDR3 sequence: CATSRDDSLVQYF. The CDR3 nucleotides read TGTGCCACCAGCAGAGATGACTCCTTAGTGCAGTATTTT. Complete variable domain (other parts from reference TRBV15 and TRBJ2-3): DAMVIQNPRYQVTQFGKPVTLSCSQTLNHNVMYWYQQKSSQAPKLLFHYYDKDFNNEADTPDNFQSRRPNTSFCFLDIRSPGLGDTAMYLCATSRDDSLVQYFGPGTRLTVL.

The chain has TRBV2 and TRBJ2-3, with 8 bases that match TRBD2. Per the germline V gene, CDR1 is SNHLY and CDR2 is FYNNEI. The junction had 7 bases not matched to a gene; V was cut back by 7 bases and J by 1 base. The CDR3 totals 15 residues. The CDR3 here is CASIRRRGGTDTQYF. The CDR3 DNA follows: TGTGCCAGCATTCGTCGGCGGGGGGGCACAGATACGCAGTATTTT. Complete variable domain (other parts from reference TRBV2 and TRBJ2-3): EPEVTQTPSHQVTQMGQEVILRCVPISNHLYFYWYRQILGQKVEFLVSFYNNEISEKSEIFDDQFSVERPDGSNFTLKIRSTKLEDSAMYFCASIRRRGGTDTQYFGPGTRLTVL.

The chain has TRBV10-3 and TRBJ2-7; 7 bases line up with TRBD1. CDR1 and CDR2 from the germline V gene are ENHRY and SYGVKD. V trimming: 6 bases; J trimming: 0 bases; junction bases outside the gene matches: 5. The CDR3 is 14 residues long. The CDR3 DNA is TGTGCCATCAGGCCGGGACAGAACTCCTACGAGCAGTACTTC. Amino acid sequence: CAIRPGQNSYEQYF.

This sequence joins TRBV10-3 and TRBJ2-3, with D perhaps TRBD2 (5 bases). Germline CDR1 and CDR2: ENHRY and SYGVKD. This CDR3 contains 14 residues. V was clipped by 9 bases and J by 5 bases, with 18 bases between them. CDR3 residues: CAITTSMRGDTQYF. The CDR3 coding sequence is TGTGCCATAACCACTAGTATGCGAGGAGATACGCAGTATTTT.

The chain recombines TRBV19 with TRBJ2-1; 9 bases align to TRBD2. The V and J ends lost 4 bases and 2 bases, in that order; junction bases with no gene match: 0. Looked up from germline, CDR1 is LNHDA and CDR2 is SQIVND (reference sequence). The CDR3 has 14 residues. The CDR3 bases are TGTGCCAGTAGTAGCGGGGGGGCCTACAATGAGCAGTTCTTC. Its translation: CASSSGGAYNEQFF.

The J gene is TRBJ1-1, the V gene TRBV7-9, with D unclear. The CDR3 runs to 13 residues. Germline loops: CDR1 SEHNR, CDR2 FQNEAQ (reference sequence). With 5 bases removed from V and 8 bases from J, the gap between germline ends came to 15 bases. CDR3: CASSPPEAPEAFF. CDR3 DNA: TGTGCCAGCAGCCCTCCGGAGGCCCCCGAAGCTTTCTTT.

The genes are TRBV10-3 and TRBJ2-3, with 10 bases identical to TRBD2. CDR3 length equals 17 residues. J gave up 1 base and V 10 bases, and 14 bases lay outside the gene matches. In germline, CDR1 is ENHRY, CDR2 SYGVKD. CDR3 sequence reads: CATLGTSERYGTDTQYF. CDR3 nucleotides: TGTGCCACCCTCGGGACTAGCGAGAGGTATGGCACAGATACGCAGTATTTT.

This clone was observed a few times. V usage is TRBV19 and J usage is TRBJ1-5, with 7 bases aligning to TRBD1. Trimming took 5 bases from V and 5 from J; bases not matched to a gene: 9. This CDR3 contains 15 residues. The V gene's germline CDR1 is LNHDA and CDR2 SQIVND (reference sequence). CDR3 residues: CASSGDRVQHQPQHF. CDR3 DNA sequence: TGTGCCAGTAGTGGCGACAGGGTCCAACATCAGCCCCAGCATTTT.

The chain couples TRBV7-3 to TRBJ1-2; TRBD1 matches at 7 bases. CDR1 and CDR2 from the germline V gene are SGHTA and FQGTGA. Trimming removed 5 bases from V and 6 bases from J; junction bases left unmatched: 6. This CDR3 region has 13 residues. This CDR3 is CASSTRQGDGYTF. The CDR3 DNA reads as TGTGCCAGCAGCACCAGACAGGGAGATGGCTACACCTTC.

This chain links TRBV3-1 (or the pseudogene TRBV3-2) with TRBJ1-4; 8 bases fit TRBD1. J lost 4 bases, V lost 3 bases, and 1 base had no gene match. CDR3 size: 14 residues. Germline V lookup: CDR1 LGHDT, CDR2 YNNKEL (reference sequence). The CDR3 nucleotides read TGTGCCAGCAGCCAGACAGGGGTTAATGAAAAACTGTTTTTT. Its translation: CASSQTGVNEKLFF.

This rearrangement joins TRBV4-2 to TRBJ1-6, with TRBD1 matching 7 bases. Germline CDR1 LGHNA, CDR2 YNFKEQ. The trim removed 4 bases at V and 8 bases at J, leaving 17 bases unmatched. This CDR3 region has 18 residues. The CDR3 loop is CASSPTGILQGLDSPLHF. CDR3 in DNA: TGTGCCAGCAGCCCAACCGGGATACTACAGGGGTTGGATTCACCCCTCCACTTT.

The chain employs TRBV7-8 and TRBJ2-5; D call uncertain. Trimming removed 5 bases from V and 0 bases from J, with 10 bases in between. Germline V lookup: CDR1 SGHVS, CDR2 FQNEAQ. CDR3 length: 14 residues. The CDR3 spells CASSNDIYQETQYF. For the CDR3, the DNA is TGTGCCAGCAGCAACGACATATACCAAGAGACCCAGTACTTC. Based on the CDR3 plus reference TRBV7-8 and TRBJ2-5, the full variable domain is GAGVSQSPRYKVAKRGQDVALRCDPISGHVSLFWYQQALGQGPEFLTYFQNEAQLDKSGLPSDRFFAERPEGSVSTLKIQRTQQEDSAVYLCASSNDIYQETQYFGPGTRLLVL.

This chain connects TRBV10-2 to TRBJ1-1, with unresolved D. Germline CDR1 is WSHSY and CDR2 is SAAADI. V lost 6 bases, J lost 1 base, and 6 bases lay in between. The CDR3 extends over 12 amino acids. The CDR3 DNA reads TGCGCCAGCAGAGAACAGAACACTGAAGCTTTCTTT. Translation: CASREQNTEAFF.

The J gene is TRBJ1-3, the V gene TRBV5-4; TRBD1 aligns across 10 bases. With 0 bases clipped from V and 4 bases from J, the junction kept 4 bases outside the gene matches. Germline V lookup: CDR1 SGHNT, CDR2 YYREEE (reference sequence). The CDR3 has 16 amino acids. CDR3 amino acids: CASSLGTGGRGNTIYF. Here the CDR3 DNA reads TGTGCCAGCAGCTTGGGGACAGGGGGAAGAGGAAACACCATATATTTT.

This chain uses TRBV7-9 with TRBJ1-2; unclear D gene. Germline loops: CDR1 SEHNR, CDR2 FQNEAQ (reference sequence). V shed 1 base and J shed 0 bases, with 6 bases lying between them. The CDR3 is 14 residues long. Written as DNA, the CDR3 is TGTGCCAGCAGCTTAGTCGGGGCTAACTATGGCTACACCTTC. Residues: CASSLVGANYGYTF.